Detailed here is one T cell receptor (beta chain). Its antigen is not identified. The entry originates in a study of shared clonotypes between healthy human individuals. The donor population consisted of healthy HIV-negative adults with no recent acute infections or vaccinations. CDR3 length equals 14 residues. Germline V gene lookup returns CDR1 SGHNT and CDR2 YYREEE (reference sequence). V was trimmed by 4 bases and J by 2 bases, leaving 12 bases between them. Broader study findings: Clonotype sharing across donors was expected to vary with sequencing depth.

Researchers ran the assay at a deep level. Under the authors' procedure: ImmunoSEQ junction-only sequences lacked quality scores, so their filtering differed. The assay was immunoSEQ multiplex PCR, and TCRdb's table has in-frame clones only and misses some. V and J calls and clone size are given by that table; D and trimming were obtained from the DNA. The sample includes about 460,000 clones, 75% to 80% of them seen just once. The clonotype originates from a woman aged 40-49 years in good health. Some clones in this sample may be carry-over from other donors' samples. The sample consisted of PBMCs. This chain connects TRBV5-4 to TRBJ1-1; the D gene is possibly TRBD1 (6 bases). This CDR3 is CASSGLGGNTEAFF. The CDR3 DNA reads TGTGCCAGCAGCGGCTTAGGGGGTAACACTGAAGCTTTCTTT.